Listed below are T cell receptor beta chains from one sample, sequenced in a study of cytomegalovirus exposure and HLA in healthy donors. The table came from immunoSEQ multiplex PCR; TCRdb's copy has only in-frame clones and leaves some out. Among over 150,000 clones listed, just under 80% were seen once. The sample consisted of PBMCs. The receptors derive from a woman between 50 and 59 years old in good health and CMV-seronegative. The CDR3 runs from the conserved cysteine through the conserved F or W. A D gene is named only where the DNA matches it firmly. The size field is filled for only some rows; it gives once, few, many or a size class.

j_call clone_size d_call v_call cdr3_aa cdr3_nt
TRBJ1-2 - TRBD1 TRBV10-3 CAINQLDRDNGYTF TGTGCCATCAATCAGCTTGACAGGGATAATGGCTACACCTTC
TRBJ2-3 - - TRBV7-2 CASSPVRGTDTQYF TGTGCCAGCAGCCCGGTCCGGGGCACAGATACGCAGTATTTT
TRBJ1-2 - TRBD1 TRBV27 CASSVTGAGLNYGYTF TGTGCCAGCAGTGTGACAGGGGCGGGATTGAACTATGGCTACACCTTC
TRBJ1-2 few - TRBV28 CASSGFLRDTNYGYTF TGTGCCAGCAGCGGATTCCTCAGGGACACTAACTATGGCTACACCTTC
TRBJ2-1 - TRBD1 TRBV7-9 CASSRDRPNSPNEQFF TGTGCCAGCAGCCGGGACAGGCCCAATTCACCGAATGAGCAGTTCTTC
TRBJ2-2 - TRBD2 TRBV11-2 CASSWAGGVTGELFF TGTGCCAGCAGCTGGGCGGGAGGGGTGACCGGGGAGCTGTTTTTT
TRBJ2-5 - TRBD2 TRBV7-3 CASSLRLAVETQYF TGTGCCAGCAGCTTAAGGCTAGCGGTAGAGACCCAGTACTTC
TRBJ2-2 - TRBD1 TRBV30 CAWSVLQGSTGELFF TGTGCCTGGAGTGTACTACAGGGGAGCACCGGGGAGCTGTTTTTT
TRBJ2-1 - TRBD2 TRBV13 CASSLSGGGEGEQFF TGTGCCAGCAGCTTAAGCGGGGGGGGTGAGGGTGAGCAGTTCTTC
TRBJ2-2 - - TRBV30 CAFTGILNTGELFF TGTGCCTTTACAGGAATACTAAACACCGGGGAGCTGTTTTTT
TRBJ1-2 - TRBD1 TRBV19 CASSSRTGGYGYTF TGTGCCAGTAGTTCCCGGACAGGCGGCTATGGCTACACCTTC
TRBJ2-1 - - TRBV7-9 CASSLLVSLNNEQFF TGTGCCAGCAGCTTATTAGTCTCCCTTAACAATGAGCAGTTCTTC
TRBJ1-6 - TRBD1 TRBV5-4 CASSMTGSGSPLHF TGTGCCAGCAGCATGACAGGGAGCGGTTCACCCCTCCACTTT
TRBJ2-1 - TRBD2 TRBV9 CASSPLAGVRNEQFF TGTGCCAGCAGCCCACTAGCGGGAGTTAGGAATGAGCAGTTCTTC
TRBJ2-3 - - TRBV11-2 CASTIMGVGTDTQYF TGTGCCAGCACCATCATGGGCGTCGGCACAGATACGCAGTATTTT
TRBJ2-1 - TRBD1 TRBV10-2 CASSRGPGGNEQFF TGCGCCAGCAGTAGGGGGCCAGGAGGCAATGAGCAGTTCTTC